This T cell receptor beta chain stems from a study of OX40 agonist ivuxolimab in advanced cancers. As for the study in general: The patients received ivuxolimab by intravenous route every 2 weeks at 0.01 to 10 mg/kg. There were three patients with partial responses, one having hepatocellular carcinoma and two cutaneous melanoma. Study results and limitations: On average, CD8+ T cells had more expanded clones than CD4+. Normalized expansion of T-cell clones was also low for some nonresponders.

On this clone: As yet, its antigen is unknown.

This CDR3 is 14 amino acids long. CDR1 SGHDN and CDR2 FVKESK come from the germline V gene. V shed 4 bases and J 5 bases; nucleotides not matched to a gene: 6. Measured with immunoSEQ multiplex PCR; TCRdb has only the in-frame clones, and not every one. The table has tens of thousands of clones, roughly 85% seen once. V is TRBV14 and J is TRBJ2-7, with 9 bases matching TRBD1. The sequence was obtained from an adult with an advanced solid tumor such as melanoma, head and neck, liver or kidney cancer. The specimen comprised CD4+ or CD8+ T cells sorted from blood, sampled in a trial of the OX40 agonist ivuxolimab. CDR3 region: CASSRLGQGHEQYF. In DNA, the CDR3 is TGTGCCAGCAGCCGACTGGGACAGGGCCACGAGCAGTACTTC. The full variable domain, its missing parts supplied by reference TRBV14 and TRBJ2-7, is EAGVTQFPSHSVIEKGQTVTLRCDPISGHDNLYWYRRVMGKEIKFLLHFVKESKQDESGMPNNRFLAERTGGTYSTLKVQPAELEDSGVYFCASSRLGQGHEQYFGPGTRLTVT.